This record looks at one TCR beta chain sequence and its context. Its matching antigen is unknown. This entry comes from a study of cytomegalovirus exposure and HLA in healthy donors. About the research overall: The Caucasian-associated ancestry cluster held roughly 80% of around 380 genotyped donors. Study results and limitations: It was reported that TCR beta sequences correctly inferred the HLA-A and HLA-B alleles for most subjects. In a later analysis, compared with equally common non-associated chains, HLA-associated beta chains were more expanded. Several V segments, TRBV6-2 and TRBV6-3 among them, could not be told apart and were dropped.

The PCR used 60 Vbeta and 13 Jbeta primers. The method was immunoSEQ multiplex PCR; TCRdb's version includes in-frame clones alone and lacks a portion of them. The data show roughly 250,000 clones, 84% seen once. The CDR3 spans 15 residues. Per the germline V gene, CDR1 is SGDLS and CDR2 is YYNGEE. Trimming removed 4 bases from V and 1 base from J; junction bases left unmatched: 3. This sequence originates from a woman aged 40 to 49 in good health and CMV-seropositive. The J gene is TRBJ2-2, the V gene TRBV9, with TRBD1 identical over 8 bases. The sequenced sample consisted of PBMCs. For the CDR3, the DNA is TGTGCCAGCAGCCCCGGGACAGGGAACACCGGGGAGCTGTTTTTT. Translation gives CASSPGTGNTGELFF.